This TCR beta chain was retrieved from a study of cytomegalovirus exposure and HLA in healthy donors. The PCR ran on 60 Vbeta and 13 Jbeta primers. The table came from immunoSEQ multiplex PCR; TCRdb's copy has only in-frame clones and leaves some out. The sample holds 200,000 to 250,000 clones; 75% to 90% are singletons and the top ten take approximately 1%. Germline V gene data show CDR1 as WNHNN and CDR2 as SYGVQD (reference sequence). This CDR3 is built from 15 residues. Trimming took 7 bases from V and 5 from J, leaving 18 bases between them. Whole-study results and caveats: Per a prior analysis, the majority of TCR beta V segments were productive roughly 87% or roughly 30% of the time. Most CMV-associated TCR beta chains were later found to appear HLA-restricted. Cytomegalovirus-associated TCR beta chains were listed, numbering approximately 150. CMV serostatus was the sole immune exposure information available.

With regard to this clone: Its antigen is still unknown.

V usage is TRBV10-1 and J usage is TRBJ2-1, with D maybe TRBD2 (6 bases). The clonotype was recovered from a woman between 18 and 30 years old in good health and CMV-seronegative. Sequencing was carried out using PBMCs. CDR3 coding DNA: TGCGCCAGCATTGCCCGGGAGCTAGGGGACAATGAGCAGTTCTTC. This encodes CASIARELGDNEQFF.